The 29 T cell receptor beta chains listed next were all sequenced from one sample in a study of T-cell memory formation after mild COVID-19. TCRdb re-called the 5' RACE reads with MiXCR, one entry per CDR3 protein. In the table there are roughly 250,000 distinct CDR3 sequences, approximately 16% of which are singletons. The specimen sequenced was PBMCs or a T cell subset sorted from them (not recorded which). These TCRs come from a young man who had mild COVID-19 (a few samples of this study predate the infection). Cell type and time point are not known.

This clonotype was seen a handful of times. The chain couples TRBV5-1 to TRBJ2-5; D gene ambiguous. The CDR3 runs to 13 residues. The V gene lost 0 bases and the J gene lost 4 bases, with 7 bases spanning the gap. The V gene's germline CDR1 is SGHRS and CDR2 YFSETQ. As DNA, the CDR3 is TGCGCCAGCAGCTTGGGTTACCTAGAGACCCAGTACTTC. Its translation is CASSLGYLETQYF.

The rearrangement uses TRBV5-1 and TRBJ2-1, with D maybe TRBD2 (7 bases). V was trimmed by 4 bases and J by 2 bases, leaving 13 bases between them. CDR3 length: 15 amino acids. The germline gives CDR1 SGHRS, CDR2 YFSETQ. Here the CDR3 DNA reads TGCGCCAGCAGCGACCAAGGGGGGGCCTACAATGAGCAGTTCTTC. Its translation is CASSDQGGAYNEQFF.

This clonotype was picked up many times. The CDR3 DNA is TGCGCCAGCAACCCGAGGACTGGCGAGACCCAGTACTTC. Encoded protein: CASNPRTGETQYF. This chain connects TRBV5-1 to TRBJ2-5; TRBD2 is a possible D gene (5 bases). Germline V gives CDR1 SGHRS, CDR2 YFSETQ. CDR3 length: 13 residues. V lost 6 bases, J lost 5 bases, and 14 bases lay in between.

This clonotype was detected only a few times. This chain uses TRBV10-3 with TRBJ1-2; no reliable D call. CDR3 length: 13 amino acids. V lost 3 bases to trimming and J lost 6 bases, with 11 bases between them. Germline loops: CDR1 ENHRY, CDR2 SYGVKD. CDR3 residues: CAISDLRPHGYTF. The CDR3 nucleotides read TGTGCCATCAGTGACTTGAGGCCCCATGGCTACACCTTC.

The chain uses TRBV19 and TRBJ1-6, with TRBD1 identical over 9 bases. Germline V lookup: CDR1 LNHDA, CDR2 SQIVND (reference sequence). CDR3 length: 15 residues. V lost 3 bases and J lost 8; bases outside the gene matches: 5. For the CDR3, the DNA is TGTGCCAGTAGTATCAAACGGGACAGGGATTCACCCCTCCACTTT. Its translation: CASSIKRDRDSPLHF.

This clonotype was detected a few times. V usage is TRBV6-6 and J usage is TRBJ2-5; D unclear. Germline CDR1 MNHNY, CDR2 SVGAGI (reference sequence). V was clipped by 7 bases and J by 5 bases, with 14 bases between them. This CDR3 spans 13 amino acids. CDR3 region: CASISPSSETQYF. CDR3 DNA: TGTGCCAGCATTTCCCCCTCCTCGGAGACCCAGTACTTC.

This clonotype has a handful of counts. The chain employs TRBV7-2 and TRBJ2-5; 10 bases are shared with TRBD2. Germline V gives CDR1 SGHTA, CDR2 FQGNSA. The junction had 8 bases not matched to a gene; V was cut back by 5 bases and J by 5 bases. CDR3 size: 15 residues. This chain's CDR3 is CASSKRAGGRETQYF. The CDR3 DNA sequence: TGTGCCAGCAGCAAGAGAGCGGGGGGGCGGGAGACCCAGTACTTC.

This clonotype was seen at least ten times. The chain couples TRBV7-2 to TRBJ1-2, with D perhaps TRBD1 (5 bases). Trimming took 3 bases from V and 8 from J, leaving 13 bases between them. Germline-derived CDR1 and CDR2 are SGHTA and FQGNSA. The CDR3 runs 13 residues. CDR3 sequence: CASSFNDQGGYTF. Here the CDR3 DNA reads TGTGCCAGCAGCTTCAACGATCAGGGCGGCTACACCTTC.

This chain joins TRBV10-3 and TRBJ2-3; possible D gene TRBD2, 6 bases. The CDR3 runs to 15 residues. CDR1 is ENHRY, CDR2 SYGVKD, per germline. Trimming shortened V by 0 bases and J by 7 bases, and 14 bases separated the two germline ends. DNA of the CDR3: TGTGCCATCAGTGAGTCGGGACCTCGGGGGAATACGCAGTATTTT. Encoded protein: CAISESGPRGNTQYF.

The chain joins TRBV3-1 to TRBJ1-1; the D gene is possibly TRBD1 (5 bases). This CDR3 contains 14 residues. CDR1 is LGHDT, CDR2 YNNKEL, per germline (reference sequence). V gave up 3 bases and J gave up 3 bases, with 11 bases separating them. In nucleotides, the CDR3 is TGTGCCAGCAGCCATCGGGGGATTGACACTGAAGCTTTCTTT. Translated, it gives CASSHRGIDTEAFF.

V usage is TRBV28 and J usage is TRBJ1-3; possibly TRBD1 for D (6 bases). The germline V and J ends were trimmed by 7 bases and 6 bases, with 13 bases remaining between them. This CDR3 is 13 amino acids long. Per germline, CDR1 MDHEN and CDR2 SYDVKM. CDR3: CASIDTGINTIYF. As DNA, the CDR3 is TGTGCCAGCATCGACACAGGGATAAACACCATATATTTT.

The chain employs TRBV7-3 and TRBJ2-1; tentatively, D is TRBD1 or TRBD2 (6 bases each). This CDR3 contains 11 residues. V lost 8 bases, J lost 10 bases, and 12 bases lay in between. Germline CDR1 is SGHTA and CDR2 is FQGTGA. The CDR3 sequence: CASGVGGEQFF. CDR3 DNA: TGTGCCAGCGGGGTCGGGGGCGAGCAGTTCTTC. Variable domain in full (rest from reference TRBV7-3 and TRBJ2-1): GAGVSQTPSNKVTEKGKYVELRCDPISGHTALYWYRQSLGQGPEFLIYFQGTGAADDSGLPNDRFFAVRPEGSVSTLKIQRTERGDSAVYLCASGVGGEQFFGPGTRLTVL.

V is TRBV3-1 and J is TRBJ2-2; 7 nucleotides match TRBD2. J gave up 6 bases and V 0 bases, and 7 bases lay outside the gene matches. Germline V gene lookup returns CDR1 LGHDT and CDR2 YNNKEL (reference sequence). The CDR3 length is 16 residues. For the CDR3, the DNA is TGTGCCAGCAGCCAAGATCTCGGCGGACTAGCCGGGGAGCTGTTTTTT. It yields the protein CASSQDLGGLAGELFF.

The CDR3 is CSGSQQASGVNEQFF. CDR3 bases: TGCAGTGGGTCCCAGCAGGCTAGCGGGGTGAATGAGCAGTTCTTC. The V gene is TRBV20-1, the J gene TRBJ2-1; 9 bases are a match to TRBD2. This CDR3 contains 15 residues. J was trimmed by 7 bases and V by 7 bases; bases with no gene match: 14. Germline V gene lookup returns CDR1 DFQATT and CDR2 SNEGSKA (reference sequence).

This clonotype was observed at least ten times. The chain employs TRBV4-1 and TRBJ1-2, with 10 bases lining up with TRBD1. V lost 2 bases to trimming and J lost 8 bases; unmatched junction nucleotides: 14. CDR3 size: 17 residues. Germline assignment: CDR1 MGHRA and CDR2 YSYEKL. The CDR3 bases are TGCGCCAGCAGCCAAACCGGGACAGGGGAACGATCGGAGGGCTACACCTTC. Translation gives CASSQTGTGERSEGYTF.

Ten or more counts support this clonotype. The DNA for the CDR3 is TGTGCCAGCAGCCAAGAGACAGCTAATGAAAAACTGTTTTTT. Protein sequence: CASSQETANEKLFF. This rearrangement joins TRBV4-2 to TRBJ1-4; tentatively, D is TRBD1 (5 bases). The CDR3 has 14 residues. Germline CDR1 and CDR2: LGHNA and YNFKEQ. V shed 0 bases and J shed 3 bases, with 5 bases lying between them.

The chain has TRBV24-1 and TRBJ2-1; a weak D match, TRBD2 (7 bases). V was trimmed by 9 bases and J by 4 bases, leaving 9 bases between them. Germline V CDR1 and CDR2: KGHDR, SFDVKD. The CDR3 contains 12 residues. Here the CDR3 DNA reads TGTGCCACCGCGGGGGCTTACAATGAGCAGTTCTTC. This encodes CATAGAYNEQFF.

V gene TRBV11-3 combines with J gene TRBJ1-1; D gene ambiguous. Trimming took 1 base from V and 5 from J, leaving 11 bases between them. The germline gives CDR1 SGHNT, CDR2 YENEEA. The CDR3 length is 14 residues. This CDR3 is CASSLVPAGTEAFF. As DNA, the CDR3 is TGTGCCAGCAGCTTAGTTCCGGCGGGTACTGAAGCTTTCTTT.

The chain is built from TRBV6-4 and TRBJ2-1, with TRBD1 as a possible D gene (5 bases). Germline V gene data show CDR1 as MRHNA and CDR2 as SNTAGT. V was cut by 2 bases and J by 0 bases, with 8 bases left in between. The CDR3 is made up of 15 amino acids. In DNA form, the CDR3 reads TGTGCCAGCAGTGACGGGGCTAGCTCCTACAATGAGCAGTTCTTC. Its translation is CASSDGASSYNEQFF.

The genes are TRBV9 and TRBJ2-5; 7 bases match TRBD1. The germline CDR1 and CDR2 sequences are SGDLS and YYNGEE. The V gene end was trimmed by 0 bases and the J gene end by 0 bases; junction bases not matched to a gene: 2. The CDR3 extends over 15 amino acids. CDR3 amino acids: CASSVEGQDQETQYF. The CDR3 DNA follows: TGTGCCAGCAGCGTAGAAGGACAGGACCAAGAGACCCAGTACTTC.

This clonotype was observed at least ten times. This chain joins TRBV4-3 and TRBJ2-7, with no clear D. Germline-derived CDR1 and CDR2 are LGHNA and YSLEER. The length of the CDR3 is 16 residues. V lost 1 base and J 1 base, leaving 14 bases between the germline ends. In DNA form, the CDR3 reads TGCGCCAGCAGCCAAGGGGTAGGCAAGACATCCTACGAGCAGTACTTC. Protein sequence: CASSQGVGKTSYEQYF.

This clonotype has a handful of counts. The chain joins TRBV4-2 to TRBJ2-7, with TRBD2 as a possible D gene (7 bases). CDR1 is LGHNA and CDR2 is YNFKEQ in the germline V gene. This CDR3 is 18 amino acids long. V lost 0 bases, J lost 3 bases, and 21 bases lay in between. The CDR3 sequence is CASSQERGAGGWVYEQYF. CDR3 nucleotides: TGTGCCAGCAGCCAAGAACGGGGGGCCGGGGGATGGGTCTACGAGCAGTACTTC.

This chain uses TRBV7-8 with TRBJ2-3, with D unresolved. V was clipped by 5 bases and J by 4 bases, with 7 bases between them. The germline V gene encodes CDR1 SGHVS and CDR2 FQNEAQ. The CDR3 is made up of 12 amino acids. As DNA, the CDR3 is TGTGCCAGCAGCCCGAACGCAGATACGCAGTATTTT. Its protein product is CASSPNADTQYF.

The rearrangement uses TRBV6-1 and TRBJ1-5, with TRBD1 matching over 7 bases. The germline gives CDR1 MNHNS, CDR2 SASEGT. Losses at the gene ends were 6 bases for V and 3 bases for J; bases not matched to a gene: 8. This CDR3 has 15 residues. CDR3 amino acids: CASSLDRAYNQPQHF. The CDR3 nucleotides read TGTGCCAGCAGCCTCGACAGGGCCTACAATCAGCCCCAGCATTTT.

The chain links TRBV5-1 to TRBJ2-1; 7 nucleotides line up with TRBD1. This CDR3 region has 15 residues. Germline V lookup: CDR1 SGHRS, CDR2 YFSETQ. With V trimmed by 4 bases and J by 4 bases, 8 bases remained unmatched. The CDR3 region is CASSDPGQIYNEQFF. CDR3 in DNA: TGCGCCAGCAGCGATCCGGGACAGATTTACAATGAGCAGTTCTTC. The full variable domain, completed using reference TRBV5-1 and TRBJ2-1, is KAGVTQTPRYLIKTRGQQVTLSCSPISGHRSVSWYQQTPGQGLQFLFEYFSETQRNKGNFPGRFSGRQFSNSRSEMNVSTLELGDSALYLCASSDPGQIYNEQFFGPGTRLTVL.

This clonotype was found many times. The chain links TRBV6-2 or TRBV6-3 to TRBJ2-1; possibly TRBD2 for D (6 bases). V was cut by 4 bases and J by 7 bases, with 20 bases left in between. The CDR3 covers 16 residues. Germline CDR1 and CDR2: MNHEY and SVGEGT. CDR3 region: CASSLYLAGSANEQFF. The CDR3 nucleotides read TGTGCCAGCAGTTTGTACCTGGCGGGGTCGGCAAATGAGCAGTTCTTC.

V is TRBV7-2 and J is TRBJ1-1; D gene unclear. Trimming left V 1 base short and J 6 bases short, with 6 bases between. Germline V gene lookup returns CDR1 SGHTA and CDR2 FQGNSA. The CDR3 length is 12 residues. CDR3 nucleotide sequence: TGTGCCAGCAGCTTAGTTACTTCTGAAGCTTTCTTT. It is translated as CASSLVTSEAFF.

V usage is TRBV7-9 and J usage is TRBJ1-3; 8 bases are shared with TRBD1. Germline V gene lookup returns CDR1 SEHNR and CDR2 FQNEAQ (reference sequence). The length of the CDR3 is 20 residues. Trimming at V came to 5 bases and at J to 2 bases, leaving 20 bases not matched to a gene. CDR3: CASSPTAGQAPKDPGNTIYF. CDR3 nucleotides: TGTGCCAGCAGCCCGACCGCGGGACAGGCACCAAAAGACCCTGGAAACACCATATATTTT.

There are a few counts of this clonotype. This sequence joins TRBV5-1 and TRBJ1-6; D unresolved. Per germline, CDR1 SGHRS and CDR2 YFSETQ. The CDR3 has 15 amino acids. V was cut by 4 bases and J by 0 bases, with 8 bases left in between. The CDR3 spells CASSRSSSYNSPLHF. For the CDR3, the DNA is TGCGCCAGCAGCAGGAGTAGCTCCTATAATTCACCCCTCCACTTT.